Listed below are T cell receptor beta chains from one sample, sequenced in a study of T-cell memory formation after mild COVID-19. One entry per CDR3 protein, called by TCRdb with MiXCR from the 5' RACE reads. The table includes approximately 190,000 distinct CDR3 sequences, 15% to 20% detected once. Sequencing was performed on PBMCs or a T cell subset sorted from them (not recorded which). The receptors come from an adult woman who had mild COVID-19 (a few samples of this study predate the infection). Cell type and time point are not known. CDR3s include the opening cysteine and the closing phenylalanine or tryptophan. D genes are given only for firm matches. Rows give clone size only sometimes, using once, few, many, or a class for an expanded clone.

few,-,16,TRBV5-1,TRBJ2-1,TGCGCCAGCAGCTTGGCGGGGGCGAGCTCCTACAATGAGCAGTTCTTC,CASSLAGASSYNEQFF
few,TRBD1,15,TRBV19,TRBJ1-5,TGTGCCAGTATCCAGGACAGGGGGCAGGACCAGCCCCAGCATTTT,CASIQDRGQDQPQHF
many,TRBD1,13,TRBV12-3/TRBV12-4,TRBJ1-4,TGTGCCATCCAGGACAGGAATAATGAAAAACTGTTTTTT,CAIQDRNNEKLFF
few,TRBD1,10,TRBV19,TRBJ2-7,TGTGGGACAGGGGGTGGTGGACAGTACTTC,CGTGGGGQYF
few,-,15,TRBV7-2,TRBJ2-7,TGTGCCAGCAGCTTCCTTAGCGACCCCTCCTACGAGCAGTACTTC,CASSFLSDPSYEQYF
many,-,15,TRBV7-9,TRBJ2-2,TGTGCCAGCAGCAACCCTAGCGCTAACACCGGGGAGCTGTTTTTT,CASSNPSANTGELFF
few,TRBD1,14,TRBV6-5,TRBJ2-2,TGTGCCAGCAGTATCGGACAGGGGAACGGGGAGCTGTTTTTT,CASSIGQGNGELFF
-,-,12,TRBV6-2/TRBV6-3,TRBJ1-1,TGTGCCAGCAGTAGGGAGAACACTGAAGCTTTCTTT,CASSRENTEAFF
-,-,16,TRBV7-8,TRBJ2-6,TGTGCCAGCAGCTTTTATGGAACAACTGGGGCCAACGTCCTGACTTTC,CASSFYGTTGANVLTF
many,-,13,TRBV11-2,TRBJ2-1,TGTGCCAGCAGCGCGGGACTCTACAATGAGCAGTTCTTC,CASSAGLYNEQFF
many,TRBD2,15,TRBV24-1,TRBJ2-7,TGTGCCACCAGTGATGCGGGAGGGCTCGCCTACGAGCAGTACTTC,CATSDAGGLAYEQYF
few,TRBD1,15,TRBV7-6,TRBJ2-1,TGTGCCAGCAGCTCGGACAGGGGCTCTTACAATGAGCAGTTCTTC,CASSSDRGSYNEQFF
few,TRBD2,14,TRBV28,TRBJ2-7,TGTGCCAGCAGCCCACTAGCGGGGTTCTACGAGCAGTACTTC,CASSPLAGFYEQYF
-,-,14,TRBV5-1,TRBJ2-5,TGCGCCAGCAGCTTGGCAGACGGGGCCACCGACCAGTACTTC,CASSLADGATDQYF
-,TRBD2,16,TRBV7-2,TRBJ2-3,TGTGCCAGCAGCTTATATTGGCGGGAGGGCCCAGGGACGCAGTATTTT,CASSLYWREGPGTQYF
few,TRBD2,15,TRBV11-1,TRBJ2-7,TGTGCCAGCAGCTCTGGACTAGCGGGGGCGCGCGAGCAGTACTTC,CASSSGLAGAREQYF
-,TRBD2,17,TRBV7-2,TRBJ2-5,TGTGCCAGCAGCTTAAGTTTCCTAGCGGGAGGGCCGGAGACCCAGTACTTC,CASSLSFLAGGPETQYF
-,-,13,TRBV5-1,TRBJ2-5,TGCGCCAGCAGCTGGGCCGATCAAGAGACCCAGTACTTC,CASSWADQETQYF
few,-,15,TRBV12-3/TRBV12-4,TRBJ2-1,TGTGCCAGCAGTTTGGGAAGGTGGGTCTACAATGAGCAGTTCTTC,CASSLGRWVYNEQFF
-,-,15,TRBV9,TRBJ2-3,TGTGCCAGCAGCGTAGTCCCGGGAGGCACAGATACGCAGTATTTT,CASSVVPGGTDTQYF
few,TRBD2,18,TRBV6-2/TRBV6-3,TRBJ2-2,TGTGCCAGCAGTTACTCGGTTGGCCTAGCGGGTAACACCGGGGAGCTGTTTTTT,CASSYSVGLAGNTGELFF
few,TRBD1,15,TRBV5-1,TRBJ1-2,TGCGCCAGCAGCTTTACCGGACAGGGGGGGAATGGCTACACCTTC,CASSFTGQGGNGYTF
many,TRBD2,17,TRBV7-8,TRBJ2-2,TGTGCCAGCAGCCCTTCCCTAGCGGGGGAGAACACCGGGGAGCTGTTTTTT,CASSPSLAGENTGELFF
-,TRBD2,15,TRBV20-1,TRBJ2-1,TGCAGTGCTAGAACCCAACTAGCGGGTACGGATGAGCAGTTCTTC,CSARTQLAGTDEQFF
many,-,14,TRBV4-2,TRBJ2-7,TGTGCCAGCAGCCAAGATTCCGGATCGATGATGCAGTACTTC,CASSQDSGSMMQYF
few,-,14,TRBV7-9,TRBJ1-1,TGTGCCAGCAGCCGCGGATATGAGAACACTGAAGCTTTCTTT,CASSRGYENTEAFF
few,-,13,TRBV5-6,TRBJ1-1,TGTGCCAGTCTCGGCACAACCAACACTGAAGCTTTCTTT,CASLGTTNTEAFF
-,-,16,TRBV9,TRBJ2-3,TGTGCCAGCAGCCGACTTCACCTTGTCAGCACAGATACGCAGTATTTT,CASSRLHLVSTDTQYF
-,TRBD2,16,TRBV10-3,TRBJ2-7,TGTGCCATCAGCGCTCCCCCTAGCGGAGGCTCCTACGAGCAGTACTTC,CAISAPPSGGSYEQYF
-,TRBD1,15,TRBV5-1,TRBJ2-7,TGCGCCAGCAGCCCCCTGGGACAGGGGTTCCACGAGCAGTACTTC,CASSPLGQGFHEQYF